This is a list of T cell receptor beta chains from one sample in a study of shared clonotypes between healthy human individuals. The data were produced by immunoSEQ multiplex PCR, yet TCRdb's version contains in-frame clones alone and is incomplete. The profile shows approximately 700,000 clones, 73% of them singletons. The material sequenced was memory CD4+ T cells sorted from blood. Source of these receptors: a young woman in good health. Each CDR3 is given with its conserved first and last residue. D genes are given only for firm matches. Clone sizes are given selectively: once, few, many, or a class where the clone is expanded.

D,length,J,V,size,CDR3,DNA
NA,15,TRBJ2-2,TRBV19,NA,CARRGPSANTGELFF,TGTGCCAGGCGGGGGCCGAGCGCAAACACCGGGGAGCTGTTTTTT
TRBD1,15,TRBJ1-2,TRBV5-4,NA,CASSSGTGGLYGYTF,TGTGCCAGCAGCTCCGGGACAGGGGGCCTCTATGGCTACACCTTC
NA,12,TRBJ2-7,TRBV28,NA,CASSTITYEQYF,TGTGCCAGCAGTACCATCACGTATGAGCAGTACTTC
NA,13,TRBJ1-1,TRBV6-5,NA,CASSYGRNTEAFF,TGTGCCAGCAGTTATGGGAGAAACACTGAAGCTTTCTTT
TRBD1,15,TRBJ2-7,TRBV5-1,few,CASSTGQGASYEQYF,TGCGCCAGCAGCACCGGACAGGGGGCTTCCTACGAGCAGTACTTC
TRBD2,18,TRBJ2-1,TRBV27,NA,CASSTGTSGRVRYNEQFF,TGTGCCAGCAGTACGGGGACTAGCGGGAGGGTAAGGTACAATGAGCAGTTCTTC
NA,12,TRBJ2-1,TRBV5-4,NA,CASSLQGHEQFF,TGTGCCAGCAGCCTACAGGGACATGAGCAGTTCTTC
NA,15,TRBJ2-3,TRBV2,NA,CASSSDLASTDTQYF,TGTGCCAGCAGTTCAGACCTCGCTAGCACAGATACGCAGTATTTT
NA,10,TRBJ2-1,TRBV20-1,NA,CSATRDLQFF,TGCAGTGCTACCCGGGACCTACAGTTCTTC
NA,15,TRBJ2-2,TRBV7-9,few,CASSWGNTASGELFF,TGTGCCAGCAGCTGGGGGAACACCGCATCCGGGGAGCTGTTTTTT
TRBD2,18,TRBJ2-1,TRBV4-2,NA,CASSQDGPLGAGDNEQFF,TGTGCCAGCAGCCAAGATGGACCCTTAGGGGCGGGAGACAATGAGCAGTTCTTC
TRBD2,17,TRBJ2-2,TRBV27,NA,CASSYFGGEGPTGELFF,TGTGCCAGCAGTTACTTCGGCGGGGAGGGACCCACCGGGGAGCTGTTTTTT
NA,13,TRBJ1-2,TRBV28,NA,CASSPSGRDGYTF,TGTGCCAGCAGTCCTTCGGGTCGTGATGGCTACACCTTC
TRBD1,14,TRBJ2-7,TRBV5-1,NA,CASSRGQINYEQYF,TGCGCCAGCAGCAGGGGACAGATTAACTACGAGCAGTACTTC
TRBD1,17,TRBJ2-3,TRBV25-1,NA,CASSESGTAFDQDTQYF,TGTGCCAGCAGTGAATCAGGGACAGCCTTTGATCAAGATACGCAGTATTTT
NA,14,TRBJ1-4,TRBV5-1,NA,CASSPDLRGEKLFF,TGCGCCAGCAGCCCAGACCTTCGGGGTGAAAAACTGTTTTTT
TRBD1,12,TRBJ1-2,TRBV5-1,few,CASSWDSYGYTF,TGCGCCAGCAGCTGGGACAGCTATGGCTACACCTTC
NA,14,TRBJ1-1,TRBV7-8,NA,CASSTEIPNTEAFF,TGTGCCAGCAGCACAGAGATACCGAACACTGAAGCTTTCTTT
TRBD1,14,TRBJ1-4,TRBV6-1,NA,CASSEDQGGEKLFF,TGTGCCAGCAGTGAGGACCAGGGGGGTGAAAAACTGTTTTTT
TRBD2,14,TRBJ2-3,TRBV5-1,NA,CASSLEGGSDTQYF,TGCGCCAGCAGCTTGGAGGGAGGGTCAGATACGCAGTATTTT
NA,13,TRBJ2-2,TRBV10-3,NA,CAISGGADGELFF,TGTGCCATCAGTGGAGGGGCGGACGGGGAGCTGTTTTTT
NA,14,TRBJ1-1,TRBV6-5,NA,CASSYKGPHTEAFF,TGTGCCAGCAGTTACAAGGGACCTCACACTGAAGCTTTCTTT
NA,15,TRBJ1-5,TRBV6-5,NA,CASSPVGAGNQPQHF,TGTGCCAGCAGCCCGGTTGGAGCGGGCAATCAGCCCCAGCATTTT
TRBD1,14,TRBJ2-7,TRBV2,NA,CASSVTGGFYEQYF,TGTGCCAGCAGTGTCACAGGGGGCTTCTACGAGCAGTACTTC
NA,12,TRBJ2-3,TRBV5-1,NA,CASSRGTDTQYF,TGCGCCAGCAGCCGGGGCACAGATACGCAGTATTTT
NA,16,TRBJ2-3,TRBV4-1,NA,CASSQDSTGDPDTQYF,TGCGCCAGCAGCCAAGATTCAACGGGAGACCCAGATACGCAGTATTTT
TRBD1,15,TRBJ2-7,TRBV4-2,NA,CASSPDRGSSYEQYF,TGTGCCAGCAGCCCGGACAGGGGAAGCTCCTACGAGCAGTACTTC
TRBD1,13,TRBJ1-2,TRBV2,NA,CASRGQGADGYTF,TGTGCCAGCAGAGGACAGGGGGCGGATGGCTACACCTTC
TRBD2,15,TRBJ2-1,TRBV11-2,NA,CASSRGTSGGNEQFF,TGTGCCAGCAGCCGCGGGACTAGCGGTGGCAATGAGCAGTTCTTC
TRBD2,18,TRBJ2-1,TRBV19,NA,CASRPNWGASGRLDEQFF,TGTGCCAGTAGGCCCAATTGGGGAGCTAGCGGGAGGTTGGATGAGCAGTTCTTC
NA,14,TRBJ2-5,TRBV28,NA,CASSRPGFRETQYF,TGTGCCAGCAGTCGGCCAGGTTTTAGAGAGACCCAGTACTTC
TRBD1,14,TRBJ1-2,TRBV28,NA,CASSSGQQTYGYTF,TGTGCCAGCAGTTCGGGACAGCAAACCTATGGCTACACCTTC
NA,11,TRBJ2-1,TRBV20-1,NA,CSARASIEQFF,TGCAGTGCTAGAGCTAGCATTGAGCAGTTCTTC
TRBD2,14,TRBJ2-7,TRBV27,NA,CASSSLAGAHEQYF,TGTGCCAGCAGTTCTCTAGCGGGAGCCCACGAGCAGTACTTC
TRBD2,15,TRBJ2-3,TRBV5-1,NA,CASSPVAGSTDTQYF,TGCGCCAGCAGCCCCGTAGCGGGAAGCACAGATACGCAGTATTTT
NA,18,TRBJ2-1,TRBV4-1,NA,CASSQVMDTFGRSNEQFF,TGCGCCAGCAGCCAAGTTATGGATACGTTTGGTCGTAGCAATGAGCAGTTCTTC